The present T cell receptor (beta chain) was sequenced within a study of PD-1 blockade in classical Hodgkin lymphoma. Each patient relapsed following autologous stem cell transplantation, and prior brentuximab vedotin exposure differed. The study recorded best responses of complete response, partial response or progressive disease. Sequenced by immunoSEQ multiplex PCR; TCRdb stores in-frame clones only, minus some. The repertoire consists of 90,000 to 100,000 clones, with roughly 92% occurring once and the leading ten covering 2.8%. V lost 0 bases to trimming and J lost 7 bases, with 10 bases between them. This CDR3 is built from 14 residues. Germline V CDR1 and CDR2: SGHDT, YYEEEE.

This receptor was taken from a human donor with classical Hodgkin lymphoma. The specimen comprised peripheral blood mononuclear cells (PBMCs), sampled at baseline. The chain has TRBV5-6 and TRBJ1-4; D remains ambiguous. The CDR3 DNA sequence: TGTGCCAGCAGCTTGGACTACGCTAGTGAAAAACTGTTTTTT. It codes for CASSLDYASEKLFF.